This TCR beta chain was sequenced in a study of shared clonotypes between healthy human individuals. Findings and limits, study-wide: Rarefaction indicated that sorted-subset sequencing remained incomplete although depth was large.

The split of CD4+ cells yielded CD45RA+ naive and CD45RA-negative memory subsets. Original handling: With immunoSEQ giving junction-only sequences and no quality scores, filtering differed. The protocol was immunoSEQ multiplex PCR, while the TCRdb copy is restricted to in-frame clones and leaves out a portion. Clone size and V and J calls were adopted from that table, with D and trimming inferred from the DNA. The table shows about 1 million clones, with around 74% occurring only once. This CDR3 region has 15 residues. Between the trimmed V and J ends, which lost 1 base and 2 bases, there was a span of 12 bases. Germline CDR1 SGHDT, CDR2 YYEEEE. Concerning this clone itself: Its antigen is undetermined.

The sequence was obtained from a young man in good health. The V gene is TRBV5-6, the J gene TRBJ2-5; D gene uncertain. Sequencing was carried out using memory CD4+ T cells sorted from blood. As for subset: CD45RA-negative fraction. The chain's CDR3 is CASSLFRPDQETQYF. As DNA, the CDR3 is TGTGCCAGCAGCTTGTTTAGGCCGGATCAAGAGACCCAGTACTTC.